The 21 T cell receptor beta chains given below trace back to one sample, sequenced in a study of shared clonotypes between healthy human individuals. Clones were sequenced by immunoSEQ multiplex PCR, and TCRdb holds only the in-frame ones, with some missing. The top ten hold 0.36% of the sample, which has fewer than 2.5 million clones, 80% to 95% seen once. The sample consisted of naive CD4+ T cells from PBMCs. Subset noted: CD45RA+ positively selected. These receptors came from a young man in good health. Some clones in this sample may be carry-over from other donors' samples.

This chain uses TRBV12-2 with TRBJ1-5; the D segment call TRBD1 is taken from the table without a DNA check. TRBV12-2 is described as a pseudogene. The CDR3 has 17 amino acids. CDR3 region: CASRLVCWGHSNQPQHF. The DNA of the CDR3 is TGTGCAAGTCGCTTAGTTTGCTGGGGCCATAGCAATCAGCCCCAGCATTTT.

The chain has TRBV25-1 and TRBJ2-5; 9 bases match TRBD2. CDR3 length equals 14 residues. V lost 4 bases to trimming and J lost 5 bases; unmatched junction nucleotides: 5. Germline CDR1 reads MGHDK; CDR2 reads SYGVNS. DNA of the CDR3: TGTGCCAGCAGTGCATCTAGCGGGAAGGAGACCCAGTACTTC. Translation: CASSASSGKETQYF.

On this clone itself: Other DNA sequences of this sample code for an identical CDR3. The genes are TRBV28 and TRBJ2-1; TRBD1 aligns across 7 bases. This CDR3 has 14 amino acids. V shed 3 bases and J 4 bases; nucleotides not matched to a gene: 3. Germline V gives CDR1 MDHEN, CDR2 SYDVKM. The CDR3 reads CASSLGTEYNEQFF. CDR3 in DNA: TGTGCCAGCAGTTTGGGGACAGAATACAATGAGCAGTTCTTC. Full variable domain (remainder filled in from reference TRBV28 and TRBJ2-1): DVKVTQSSRYLVKRTGEKVFLECVQDMDHENMFWYRQDPGLGLRLIYFSYDVKMKEKGDIPEGYSVSREKKERFSLILESASTNQTSMYLCASSLGTEYNEQFFGPGTRLTVL.

The V and J genes are TRBV29-1 and TRBJ2-2, with 10 positions matching TRBD1. Germline CDR1 SQVTM, CDR2 ANQGSEA. This CDR3 region has 14 residues. Losses at the gene ends were 4 bases for V and 6 bases for J; bases not matched to a gene: 5. The CDR3 nucleotides are TGCAGCGTTGTCGACAGGGGGCGATCCGGGGAGCTGTTTTTT. Its protein is CSVVDRGRSGELFF.

V gene TRBV28 combines with J gene TRBJ2-6; D possibly uses TRBD1 or TRBD2 (5 bases each). Trimming pared 7 bases from V and 4 bases from J, leaving 14 bases between. The length of the CDR3 is 15 residues. The germline CDR1 and CDR2 sequences are MDHEN and SYDVKM. CDR3 DNA: TGTGCCAGCACCACCTGGGGGTCCGGGGCCAACGTCCTGACTTTC. Amino acids: CASTTWGSGANVLTF.

J is TRBJ1-2 and V is TRBV7-9; a possible D gene is TRBD1 (6 bases). The CDR3 totals 16 residues. Germline V gene sequence: CDR1 SEHNR, CDR2 FQNEAQ (reference sequence). The ends were cut back, 5 bases at V and 2 bases at J, with 18 bases in the middle. The CDR3 DNA follows: TGTGCCAGCAGCGCCGGGACACTCACCTACAACTATGGCTACACCTTC. It yields the protein CASSAGTLTYNYGYTF.

This chain connects TRBV11-2 to TRBJ2-5; tentatively, D is TRBD1 (5 bases). The CDR3 runs to 14 residues. Germline CDR1 SGHAT, CDR2 FQNNGV. V lost 5 bases and J 5 bases, leaving 15 bases between the germline ends. CDR3 sequence (DNA): TGTGCCAGCAGCACCACAAGGGGCGTCGAGACCCAGTACTTC. Encoded protein: CASSTTRGVETQYF.

This clone has just one count. V is TRBV4-1 and J is TRBJ2-5; 8 bases are a match to TRBD1. Germline V lookup: CDR1 MGHRA, CDR2 YSYEKL. The CDR3 length is 14 residues. V trimming: 6 bases; J trimming: 1 base; junction bases outside the gene matches: 4. The DNA of the CDR3 is TGCGCCAGCAGGGGGACAGGCCGCCAAGAGACCCAGTACTTC. Its translation: CASRGTGRQETQYF.

The rearrangement joins TRBV7-9 to TRBJ2-7; 8 nucleotides agree with TRBD2. The length of the CDR3 is 16 residues. V lost 1 base and J lost 4; bases outside the gene matches: 9. CDR1 and CDR2 (germline): SEHNR, FQNEAQ (reference sequence). As DNA, the CDR3 is TGTGCCAGCAGCTTAGATGGTAGCGGGAAGAATTACGAGCAGTACTTC. This codes for CASSLDGSGKNYEQYF.

The chain has TRBV4-1 and TRBJ2-6; D is possibly TRBD1 or TRBD2 (5 bases each). V was cut by 0 bases and J by 2 bases, with 14 bases left in between. Germline assignment: CDR1 MGHRA and CDR2 YSYEKL. This CDR3 region has 18 residues. The DNA of the CDR3 is TGCGCCAGCAGCCAAGATGGGGACGGCCTCCCTGGGGCCAACGTCCTGACTTTC. It specifies CASSQDGDGLPGANVLTF.

The genes are TRBV6-1 and TRBJ2-1; weak D call: TRBD1 (5 bases). V shed 4 bases and J shed 9 bases, with 16 bases lying between them. This CDR3 contains 14 residues. The germline V gene encodes CDR1 MNHNS and CDR2 SASEGT. CDR3 loop: CASSGSGYWSEQFF. CDR3 in DNA: TGTGCCAGCAGTGGGTCAGGGTATTGGAGTGAGCAGTTCTTC.

The V call is TRBV7-2, the J call TRBJ2-1; 8 bases are shared with TRBD2. The germline V gene encodes CDR1 SGHTA and CDR2 FQGNSA. The CDR3 totals 15 residues. Unmatched junction bases numbered 10, after V lost 5 bases and J lost 7 bases. CDR3 in amino acids: CASSLRRGDGNEQFF. CDR3 coding DNA: TGTGCCAGCAGCCTCAGGCGGGGGGATGGGAATGAGCAGTTCTTC.

The V call is TRBV14, the J call TRBJ2-7; D is possibly TRBD2 (7 bases). The length of the CDR3 is 14 residues. Germline values: CDR1 SGHDN, CDR2 FVKESK. Trimming took off 0 bases at V and 5 bases at J, with 11 bases between the two ends. DNA of the CDR3: TGTGCCAGCAGCCAAGATCGCGGGGGCCACGAGCAGTACTTC. This encodes CASSQDRGGHEQYF.

This clone was seen a few times. This sequence joins TRBV12-2 and TRBJ2-5. TRBV12-2 is a pseudogene locus. The CDR3 is made up of 14 amino acids. For the CDR3, the DNA is TGTGCAAGTCGCAGCGTTGATGACAAGGAGACCCAGTACTTC. Translating gives CASRSVDDKETQYF.

J is TRBJ1-1 and V is TRBV21-1. TRBV21-1 is labeled a pseudogene. The CDR3 is 15 amino acids. The CDR3 here is CASSKQRPLNTEAFF. In DNA form, the CDR3 reads TGTGCCAGCAGCAAACAGCGGCCCCTGAACACTGAAGCTTTCTTT.

V usage is TRBV18 and J usage is TRBJ2-7, with D possibly matching TRBD2 (7 bases). The CDR3 covers 14 residues. Germline values: CDR1 KGHSH, CDR2 LQKENI. Deletions cut 3 bases from V and 5 bases from J, with 14 bases between. CDR3 loop: CASSPRQGRDEQYF. The CDR3 DNA is TGTGCCAGCTCACCGAGGCAGGGGAGGGACGAGCAGTACTTC. Combining the CDR3 with reference TRBV18 and TRBJ2-7 gives the whole variable domain NAGVMQNPRHLVRRRGQEARLRCSPMKGHSHVYWYRQLPEEGLKFMVYLQKENIIDESGMPKERFSAEFPKEGPSILRIQQVVRGDSAAYFCASSPRQGRDEQYFGPGTRLTVT.

The V gene is TRBV7-9, the J gene TRBJ1-2; D is perhaps TRBD1 (5 bases). The CDR3 spans 14 residues. CDR1 and CDR2 from the germline V gene are SEHNR and FQNEAQ (reference sequence). V shed 5 bases and J shed 6 bases, with 16 bases lying between them. As DNA, the CDR3 is TGTGCCAGCAGCCCCGTTGGGGGGTTTCATGGCTACACCTTC. Residues: CASSPVGGFHGYTF. The full variable domain, its missing parts supplied by reference TRBV7-9 and TRBJ1-2, is DTGVSQNPRHKITKRGQNVTFRCDPISEHNRLYWYRQTLGQGPEFLTYFQNEAQLEKSRLLSDRFSAERPKGSFSTLEIQRTEQGDSAMYLCASSPVGGFHGYTFGSGTRLTVV.

The CDR3 sequence: CASSVLDRNTGELFF. The CDR3 DNA reads TGTGCCAGCAGCGTATTGGACAGGAACACCGGGGAGCTGTTTTTT. The J gene is TRBJ2-2, the V gene TRBV9, with D maybe TRBD1 (6 bases). The CDR3 length is 15 residues. Germline-derived CDR1 and CDR2 are SGDLS and YYNGEE. V was clipped by 1 base and J by 1 base, with 8 bases between them.

This chain connects TRBV18 to TRBJ2-3; 10 positions match TRBD1. The germline CDR1 and CDR2 sequences are KGHSH and LQKENI. The CDR3 is 16 residues long. V shed 2 bases and J 4 bases; nucleotides not matched to a gene: 6. The DNA of the CDR3 is TGTGCCAGCTCACCATTTGTGACAGGGGGCCCAGATACGCAGTATTTT. It codes for CASSPFVTGGPDTQYF.

The V call is TRBV2, the J call TRBJ2-1; D tentatively fits TRBD1 or TRBD2 (5 bases each). V dropped 4 bases and J dropped 7 bases, with 14 bases sitting between them. The CDR3 loop spans 14 amino acids. Germline-derived CDR1 and CDR2 are SNHLY and FYNNEI. CDR3 DNA: TGTGCCAGCAGTGTAGAGGTGTGGGGGAATGAGCAGTTCTTC. Residues: CASSVEVWGNEQFF.

In its sample, this clone was seen a few times. The V call is TRBV11-2, the J call TRBJ1-2; D possibly corresponds to TRBD1 (5 bases). CDR1 is SGHAT, CDR2 FQNNGV, per germline. The CDR3 is 14 residues long. Trimming left V 6 bases short and J 1 base short, with 12 bases between. CDR3 coding DNA: TGTGCCAGCAGTGAGTGGGGGGATAACTATGGCTACACCTTC. This codes for CASSEWGDNYGYTF.